This T cell receptor (beta chain) is from a study of cytomegalovirus exposure and HLA in healthy donors. As regards this clone: No antigen is known for it.

Data came from immunoSEQ multiplex PCR; TCRdb stores just in-frame clones and leaves some out. Seen here are nearly 80,000 clones, 80% to 95% observed once, and the top ten hold about 3.9%. The V and J ends lost 5 bases and 2 bases, in that order; junction bases with no gene match: 2. Germline V lookup: CDR1 SEHNR, CDR2 FQNEAQ (reference sequence). The CDR3 contains 13 residues. Study results and limitations: Researchers counted roughly 150 TCR beta chains as cytomegalovirus-associated.

The chain uses TRBV7-9 and TRBJ1-1; 7 bases are shared with TRBD1. Sequencing was carried out using PBMCs. The sequence was collected from a woman aged 25 to 39 in good health and CMV-seronegative. The CDR3 sequence is CASSTGVNTEAFF. CDR3 DNA: TGTGCCAGCAGCACAGGGGTTAACACTGAAGCTTTCTTT.